This is a list of T cell receptor beta chains from one sample in a study of siplizumab effects on memory and regulatory T cells. Libraries were prepared by immunoSEQ multiplex PCR; TCRdb keeps only in-frame clonotypes and omits some of them. The sample contains tens of thousands of clones, around 90% of which appear only once. Sequenced input: Tregs sorted from blood. These receptors all come from a human donor in good health. Both conserved end residues are part of each CDR3. Fields, in order: D gene, clone size, V gene, J gene, CDR3 DNA, CDR3 protein. The D gene is left open where the match is weak. Not all rows give a size; the values are once, few, many and, for expanded clones, a class.

.	once	TRBV7-2	TRBJ2-5	TGTGCCAGCAGCTTAGTTTACCTTCAAGAGACCCAGTACTTC	CASSLVYLQETQYF
.	.	TRBV11-1	TRBJ1-2	TGTGCCAGCAGCTTAACCGGACCCCCCTCTGGCTACACCTTC	CASSLTGPPSGYTF
TRBD1	.	TRBV7-9	TRBJ2-7	TGTGCCAGCAGCTCCCTTCCCGGGACAGGGGTTGACGAGCAGTACTTC	CASSSLPGTGVDEQYF
.	.	TRBV5-6	TRBJ1-2	TGTGCCAGCAGGATCAGGACACTGTCTAACTATGGCTACACCTTC	CASRIRTLSNYGYTF
TRBD1	.	TRBV20-1	TRBJ1-2	TGCAGTGCTGACAGGGGCTATGGCTACACCTTC	CSADRGYGYTF
.	once	TRBV2	TRBJ2-1	TGTGCCAGCAGTGAACGAGGACTGGAACTTTACAATGAGCAGTTCTTC	CASSERGLELYNEQFF
.	.	TRBV19	TRBJ1-5	TGTGCCAGTAGTATACGGGACACATACAATCAGCCCCAGCATTTT	CASSIRDTYNQPQHF
.	.	TRBV29-1	TRBJ2-5	TGCAGCGCCCTCCGGGGGGCCCAAGAGACCCAGTACTTC	CSALRGAQETQYF
TRBD1	.	TRBV14	TRBJ1-6	TGTGCCAGCAGCCAAGTTCTCGGAGGGGGCCTAATTTCACCCCTCCACTTT	CASSQVLGGGLISPLHF
TRBD1	.	TRBV19	TRBJ1-5	TGTGCCAGTAGTACGACAGGGATGGGCAATCAGCCCCAGCATTTT	CASSTTGMGNQPQHF
.	.	TRBV7-3	TRBJ2-2	TGTGCCAGCTCCCCCAGCCAAACAGTGAACTTCGGGGAGCTGTTTTTT	CASSPSQTVNFGELFF
TRBD1	once	TRBV7-3	TRBJ2-2	TGTGCCAGCAGCCCGGGGACAGGTTCCCCCGTAGTGGGGGCCGGGGAGCTGTTTTTT	CASSPGTGSPVVGAGELFF
.	.	TRBV5-6	TRBJ1-2	TGTGCCAGCAGCTCATCGGGAGGGAGCTATGGCTACACCTTC	CASSSSGGSYGYTF